A single sample gave rise to the 24 T cell receptor beta chains below, sequenced in a study of lymphopenia after photon versus proton radiotherapy. TCRdb's table, derived via immunoSEQ multiplex PCR, lists solely in-frame clones and lacks some. The sample includes about 68,000 clones, approximately 91% of them seen just once. The material sequenced was peripheral blood, taken from a patient treated with photon-based radiotherapy. The source is a woman aged 70-85 years with pancreatic cancer.

The V call is TRBV19, the J call TRBJ1-1, with D possibly being TRBD1 (6 bases). CDR1 and CDR2 (germline): LNHDA, SQIVND (reference sequence). V was cut by 3 bases and J by 2 bases, with 10 bases left in between. This CDR3 comprises 14 residues. DNA for the CDR3: TGTGCCAGTAGTATCCAGGGGTTTAACACTGAAGCTTTCTTT. This encodes CASSIQGFNTEAFF.

V is TRBV7-6 and J is TRBJ2-2; D may be TRBD1 or TRBD2 (5 bases each). CDR1 and CDR2 from the germline V gene are SGHVS and FNYEAQ. This CDR3 contains 13 residues. With 8 bases removed from V and 6 bases from J, the gap between germline ends came to 13 bases. Here the CDR3 reads CASPELGAGELFF. The CDR3 nucleotides read TGTGCCAGCCCAGAACTAGGGGCCGGGGAGCTGTTTTTT.

The chain has TRBV25-1 and TRBJ2-5, with D perhaps being TRBD1 or TRBD2 (5 bases each). The CDR3 sequence is 13 residues long. The V end lost 9 bases, the J end lost 2 bases, and 13 bases lay between the germline ends. CDR1 and CDR2 from the germline V gene are MGHDK and SYGVNS. DNA of the CDR3: TGTGCCAGTCTCCGGGACGAACAAGAGACCCAGTACTTC. Its translation is CASLRDEQETQYF.

This rearrangement joins TRBV7-9 to TRBJ1-6; D is ambiguous. The V gene's germline CDR1 is SEHNR and CDR2 FQNEAQ (reference sequence). V lost 10 bases, J lost 7 bases, and 17 bases lay in between. The length of the CDR3 is 14 residues. This CDR3 reads CATRRRPVNSPLHF. CDR3 in DNA: TGTGCCACCAGGAGGAGGCCGGTGAATTCACCCCTCCACTTT.

The CDR3 region has the DNA TGCGCCAGCAGCCCGGGACAGGGGCACAATGAGCAGTTCTTC. This encodes CASSPGQGHNEQFF. The chain recombines TRBV5-1 with TRBJ2-1; 10 bases line up with TRBD1. V was pared by 4 bases and J by 5 bases, with 3 bases of the junction left unmatched. CDR3 size: 14 residues. From germline, CDR1 is SGHRS and CDR2 YFSETQ.

The chain combines TRBV5-1 with TRBJ1-2; D uncertain. The CDR3 contains 12 residues. Germline V gene sequence: CDR1 SGHRS, CDR2 YFSETQ. Deletions cut 3 bases from V and 5 bases from J, with 8 bases between. The CDR3 region is CASSSGGYGYTF. DNA of the CDR3: TGCGCCAGCAGCTCTGGCGGATATGGCTACACCTTC.

The V and J genes are TRBV5-8 and TRBJ2-7; TRBD1 matches at 7 bases. This CDR3 is 13 amino acids long. Germline trimming cut 3 bases from V and 5 bases from J; bases unmatched to any gene: 5. CDR1 SGHTS and CDR2 YDEGEE come from the germline V gene. The CDR3 DNA follows: TGTGCCAGCAGCTCTCGAACAGGGGACGAGCAGTACTTC. Translated, it gives CASSSRTGDEQYF.

J is TRBJ2-2 and V is TRBV7-6; D might be TRBD2 (7 bases). Germline loops: CDR1 SGHVS, CDR2 FNYEAQ. Trimming left V 4 bases short and J 1 base short, with 13 bases between. The CDR3 totals 16 residues. The CDR3 protein is CASSWGAGENTGELFF. The CDR3 DNA reads as TGTGCCAGCAGCTGGGGGGCGGGAGAGAACACCGGGGAGCTGTTTTTT.

In this sample, this clone turned up once. J is TRBJ2-1 and V is TRBV7-2; 9 bases are shared with TRBD2. V trimming: 6 bases; J trimming: 2 bases; junction bases outside the gene matches: 5. Germline values: CDR1 SGHTA, CDR2 FQGNSA. The CDR3 has 15 amino acids. The CDR3 loop is CASRSSGRTYNEQFF. DNA of the CDR3: TGTGCCAGCAGATCCAGCGGGAGGACCTACAATGAGCAGTTCTTC.

The chain recombines TRBV7-9 with TRBJ2-5, with a weak D call TRBD2 (7 bases). This CDR3 region has 15 residues. Trimming removed 1 base from V and 4 bases from J, with 13 bases in between. CDR1 and CDR2 from the germline V gene are SEHNR and FQNEAQ (reference sequence). CDR3 residues: CASSLGVGGRETQYF. CDR3 bases: TGTGCCAGCAGCTTAGGCGTCGGGGGGCGAGAGACCCAGTACTTC.

The rearrangement joins TRBV11-3 to TRBJ2-1, with 10 bases fitting TRBD2. The CDR3 is 15 residues long. Germline CDR1 and CDR2: SGHNT and YENEEA. Germline trimming cut 5 bases from V and 6 bases from J; bases unmatched to any gene: 7. CDR3 in DNA: TGTGCCAGCAGCCCGGGGACTAGCGCGCTCAATGAGCAGTTCTTC. Its protein product is CASSPGTSALNEQFF.

This sequence joins TRBV7-6 and TRBJ2-7, with D maybe TRBD2 (6 bases). This CDR3 spans 15 amino acids. Germline V CDR1 and CDR2: SGHVS, FNYEAQ. V lost 0 bases and J lost 0, with 9 bases in between. The CDR3 sequence: CASSLALGGSYEQYF. CDR3 sequence (DNA): TGTGCCAGCAGCTTAGCGCTCGGGGGCTCCTACGAGCAGTACTTC.

The J gene is TRBJ2-3, the V gene TRBV5-1; D tentatively reads TRBD1 or TRBD2 (6 bases each). CDR1 SGHRS and CDR2 YFSETQ come from the germline V gene. The V end lost 3 bases, the J end lost 3 bases, and 14 bases lay between the germline ends. The CDR3 covers 15 residues. The CDR3: CASSSESGATDTQYF. CDR3 DNA sequence: TGCGCCAGCAGCTCTGAATCGGGGGCAACAGATACGCAGTATTTT.

V is TRBV7-8 and J is TRBJ2-4; possible D gene TRBD1, 5 bases. The CDR3 covers 17 residues. Germline CDR1 reads SGHVS; CDR2 reads FQNEAQ. V was pared by 3 bases and J by 5 bases, with 20 bases between. This chain's CDR3 is CASSFFRVGEEENIQYF. The CDR3 coding sequence is TGTGCCAGCAGCTTTTTCAGGGTAGGGGAAGAGGAAAACATTCAGTACTTC. Together with reference TRBV7-8 and TRBJ2-4, the CDR3 gives the full variable domain: GAGVSQSPRYKVAKRGQDVALRCDPISGHVSLFWYQQALGQGPEFLTYFQNEAQLDKSGLPSDRFFAERPEGSVSTLKIQRTQQEDSAVYLCASSFFRVGEEENIQYFGAGTRLSVL.

In this sample, this clone turned up once. The genes are TRBV28 and TRBJ1-5; 8 nucleotides agree with TRBD1. The CDR3 has 14 residues. Germline values: CDR1 MDHEN, CDR2 SYDVKM. Germline trimming cut 5 bases from V and 5 bases from J; bases unmatched to any gene: 5. CDR3 coding DNA: TGTGCCAGCAGTCCTCAACAGGGGGATCAGCCCCAGCATTTT. This gives the protein CASSPQQGDQPQHF.

This chain links TRBV5-1 with TRBJ2-5, with D tentatively TRBD1 (6 bases). Deletions cut 1 base from V and 0 bases from J, with 7 bases between. In germline, CDR1 is SGHRS, CDR2 YFSETQ. The CDR3 extends over 14 amino acids. CDR3 in amino acids: CASSLTGYQETQYF. The CDR3 DNA sequence: TGCGCCAGCAGCTTGACAGGGTACCAAGAGACCCAGTACTTC.

The chain recombines TRBV4-2 with TRBJ1-5; a possible D gene is TRBD1 (6 bases). Germline V CDR1 and CDR2: LGHNA, YNFKEQ. The V gene lost 2 bases and the J gene lost 9 bases, with 23 bases spanning the gap. The CDR3 has 17 residues. The CDR3 region has the DNA TGTGCCAGCAGCCAAAGTACTTTGGGGGCGCGGAGTACGCCCCAGCATTTT. Translating gives CASSQSTLGARSTPQHF.

V usage is TRBV19 and J usage is TRBJ1-2, with 8 bases fitting TRBD1. V shed 3 bases and J 2 bases; nucleotides not matched to a gene: 5. CDR3 length: 15 residues. Germline V gene data show CDR1 as LNHDA and CDR2 as SQIVND (reference sequence). The CDR3 region is CASSIWTGLNYGYTF. As DNA, the CDR3 is TGTGCCAGTAGTATCTGGACAGGGTTGAACTATGGCTACACCTTC.

V and J are TRBV21-1 and TRBJ2-5; TRBD1, the table's D call, was not compared with the DNA. TRBV21-1 is given as a pseudogene. CDR3 length: 17 residues. CDR3 residues: CASSKGRTGVQQETQYF. The CDR3 DNA follows: TGTGCCAGCAGCAAGGGAAGGACAGGGGTTCAGCAAGAGACCCAGTACTTC.

The CDR3 reads CASSLVEGRQETQYF. The CDR3 bases are TGTGCCAGCAGCTTAGTCGAGGGCCGGCAAGAGACCCAGTACTTC. The V gene is TRBV11-1, the J gene TRBJ2-5, with D maybe TRBD2 (5 bases). Trimming stripped 1 base from V and 2 bases from J, with 11 bases between. The CDR3 consists of 15 residues. CDR1 and CDR2 from the germline V gene are SGHAT and FQDESV (reference sequence). Full variable domain (rest looked up from reference TRBV11-1 and TRBJ2-5): EAEVAQSPRYKITEKSQAVAFWCDPISGHATLYWYRQILGQGPELLVQFQDESVVDDSQLPKDRFSAERLKGVDSTLKIQPAELGDSAMYLCASSLVEGRQETQYFGPGTRLLVL.

This sequence joins TRBV7-3 and TRBJ2-1, with TRBD1 identical over 9 bases. Looked up from germline, CDR1 is SGHTA and CDR2 is FQGTGA. The V and J ends lost 4 bases and 8 bases, in that order; junction bases with no gene match: 6. CDR3 size: 14 residues. The CDR3 sequence is CASSSGTGFHEQFF. Here the CDR3 DNA reads TGTGCCAGCAGCTCCGGGACAGGGTTCCATGAGCAGTTCTTC.

This chain uses TRBV7-2 with TRBJ2-1; 9 nucleotides agree with TRBD1. The CDR3 spans 13 residues. Germline assignment: CDR1 SGHTA and CDR2 FQGNSA. V trimming: 6 bases; J trimming: 9 bases; junction bases outside the gene matches: 6. The CDR3 nucleotides are TGTGCCAGCAGATTAACAGGGGGCAGTGAGCAGTTCTTC. Translating it yields CASRLTGGSEQFF.

The rearrangement links TRBV5-1 to TRBJ2-2; maybe TRBD1 (5 bases). The CDR3 is made up of 16 amino acids. Trimming shortened V by 4 bases and J by 1 base, and 14 bases separated the two germline ends. Germline CDR1 and CDR2: SGHRS and YFSETQ. The CDR3 region has the DNA TGCGCCAGCAGCCCCCTGGCAGGGAAGAACACCGGGGAGCTGTTTTTT. It encodes CASSPLAGKNTGELFF.

The V gene is TRBV9, the J gene TRBJ2-5, with 12 bases matching TRBD2. The CDR3 sequence is 16 residues long. V lost 0 bases to trimming and J lost 5 bases; unmatched junction nucleotides: 5. Germline values: CDR1 SGDLS, CDR2 YYNGEE. CDR3 amino acids: CASSVGTSGVGETQYF. The CDR3 nucleotides are TGTGCCAGCAGCGTAGGGACTAGCGGGGTTGGGGAGACCCAGTACTTC.